Each of the 25 T cell receptor beta chains below was sequenced from the same sample in a study of blood T cell repertoires in COVID-19. TCRdb's table, derived via immunoSEQ multiplex PCR, lists solely in-frame clones and lacks some. The sample lists about 250,000 clones, 88% seen once, with approximately 1.4% in the top ten. The sequencing sample was made of peripheral blood. These receptors originate from a man older than 75 with acute or convalescent COVID-19.

The V call is TRBV24-1, the J call TRBJ2-3; 8 nucleotides align to TRBD2. Germline V gene data show CDR1 as KGHDR and CDR2 as SFDVKD. V gave up 0 bases and J gave up 2 bases; unmatched junction bases: 3. CDR3 length equals 16 residues. The CDR3 DNA reads TGTGCCACCAGTGATTTGCGGGGGGGGAACACAGATACGCAGTATTTT. As protein: CATSDLRGGNTDTQYF.

The chain carries TRBV27 and TRBJ2-2; 10 bases fit TRBD1. The length of the CDR3 is 16 residues. Unmatched junction bases numbered 2, after V lost 1 base and J lost 3 bases. Germline V lookup: CDR1 MNHEY, CDR2 SMNVEV (reference sequence). DNA for the CDR3: TGTGCCAGCAGTTTATTGGGGACAGGGGACACCGGGGAGCTGTTTTTT. It translates to CASSLLGTGDTGELFF.

V and J are TRBV3-1 (or the pseudogene TRBV3-2) and TRBJ2-1; 11 bases match TRBD2. Per germline, CDR1 LGHDT and CDR2 YNNKEL (reference sequence). Losses at the gene ends were 0 bases for V and 5 bases for J; bases not matched to a gene: 9. The length of the CDR3 is 18 residues. The CDR3 coding sequence is TGTGCCAGCAGCCAAGAGGCGCCTAGCGGGAGGTCCAACAATGAGCAGTTCTTC. It is translated as CASSQEAPSGRSNNEQFF.

The chain links TRBV5-1 to TRBJ2-7, with 8 bases matching TRBD2. Trimming took 5 bases from V and 7 from J; bases not matched to a gene: 11. The CDR3 has 14 residues. CDR1 is SGHRS and CDR2 is YFSETQ in the germline V gene. CDR3 sequence: CASRQQAGAREQYF. In DNA form, the CDR3 reads TGCGCCAGCAGGCAGCAAGCGGGAGCGCGAGAGCAGTACTTC.

The V and J genes are TRBV6-5 and TRBJ2-7, with 8 bases identical to TRBD1. Germline V gene data show CDR1 as MNHEY and CDR2 as SVGAGI. The trim removed 1 base at V and 3 bases at J, leaving 5 bases unmatched. The CDR3 contains 15 residues. The CDR3 coding sequence is TGTGCCAGCAGTTACTTCCCCGGGACAGGCTACGAGCAGTACTTC. This translates into CASSYFPGTGYEQYF.

CDR3 residues: CASSSKGGPGATQYF. CDR3 nucleotides: TGTGCCAGCAGCTCGAAGGGGGGGCCCGGCGCCACGCAGTATTTT. The V call is TRBV7-2, the J call TRBJ2-3; D perhaps matches TRBD2 (7 bases). CDR3 size: 15 residues. Germline CDR1 reads SGHTA; CDR2 reads FQGNSA. The V end was cut by 4 bases, the J end by 9 bases, with 20 bases between. The variable domain in full, with the rest retrieved from reference TRBV7-2 and TRBJ2-3, is GAGVSQSPSNKVTEKGKDVELRCDPISGHTALYWYRQSLGQGLEFLIYFQGNSAPDKSGLPSDRFSAERTGGSVSTLTIQRTQQEDSAVYLCASSSKGGPGATQYFGPGTRLTVL.

The rearrangement uses TRBV7-2 and TRBJ2-7, with 10 bases aligning to TRBD2. Germline assignment: CDR1 SGHTA and CDR2 FQGNSA. Trimming cost V 4 bases and J 5 bases; bases outside gene matches: 14. The CDR3 is made up of 17 amino acids. The DNA of the CDR3 is TGTGCCAGCAGCTATCAGTTGTCTAGCGGGAGTGAACACGAGCAGTACTTC. It yields the protein CASSYQLSSGSEHEQYF.

The chain couples TRBV11-3 to TRBJ2-5; 10 positions match TRBD2. The CDR3 length is 18 residues. Trimming at V came to 1 base and at J to 1 base, leaving 9 bases not matched to a gene. Germline-derived CDR1 and CDR2 are SGHNT and YENEEA. In DNA, the CDR3 is TGTGCCAGCAGCTTAGGGTTGATAGCGGGAGGCCTCCAAGAGACCCAGTACTTC. Translating gives CASSLGLIAGGLQETQYF. The full variable domain, rest sourced from reference TRBV11-3 and TRBJ2-5, is EAGVVQSPRYKIIEKKQPVAFWCNPISGHNTLYWYLQNLGQGPELLIRYENEEAVDDSQLPKDRFSAERLKGVDSTLKIQPAELGDSAVYLCASSLGLIAGGLQETQYFGPGTRLLVL.

CDR3 DNA: TGTGCTAGTGGTTTGGGGTCTACAGCGAACACTGAAGCTTTCTTT. The encoded protein is CASGLGSTANTEAFF. This chain links TRBV12-5 with TRBJ1-1; no definite D call. The germline CDR1 and CDR2 sequences are LGHNT and FRNRAP. V was trimmed by 1 base and J by 1 base, leaving 10 bases between them. The CDR3 totals 15 residues.

The V gene is TRBV7-2, the J gene TRBJ2-1, with 10 bases identical to TRBD1. CDR1 and CDR2 (germline): SGHTA, FQGNSA. The CDR3 loop spans 14 amino acids. After removal of 4 bases from V and 9 bases from J, the junction contained 6 bases not matched to a gene. CDR3 nucleotides: TGTGCCAGCAGCTCGGACAGGGGGAGGCGTGAGCAGTTCTTC. It yields the protein CASSSDRGRREQFF.

This chain links TRBV10-3 with TRBJ1-1, with D unresolved. CDR1 ENHRY and CDR2 SYGVKD come from the germline V gene. V dropped 2 bases and J dropped 1 base, with 5 bases sitting between them. CDR3 length: 13 residues. As DNA, the CDR3 is TGTGCCATCAGTGAGATCCGGAACACTGAAGCTTTCTTT. The encoded protein is CAISEIRNTEAFF.

V usage is TRBV5-1 and J usage is TRBJ1-4; D possibly corresponds to TRBD1 (6 bases). Germline V gene lookup returns CDR1 SGHRS and CDR2 YFSETQ. The CDR3 extends over 14 amino acids. Trimming removed 4 bases at V and 7 bases at J, with 14 bases between. CDR3 loop: CASSQQGGGEKLFF. CDR3 coding DNA: TGCGCCAGCAGCCAACAGGGCGGCGGTGAAAAACTGTTTTTT.

The V and J genes are TRBV19 and TRBJ1-1, with a weak D call TRBD1 (6 bases). The CDR3 has 16 residues. Deletions cut 3 bases from V and 5 bases from J, with 19 bases between. Germline CDR1 LNHDA, CDR2 SQIVND (reference sequence). CDR3 in amino acids: CASSIWYGGRSTEAFF. CDR3 nucleotide sequence: TGTGCCAGTAGTATCTGGTACGGGGGGCGAAGTACTGAAGCTTTCTTT.

The chain couples TRBV14 to TRBJ1-3, with D possibly TRBD1 on 5 matching bases. The CDR3 totals 14 residues. CDR1 is SGHDN, CDR2 FVKESK, per germline. V lost 6 bases to trimming and J lost 0 bases, with 9 bases between them. CDR3 amino acids: CASRGTGSGNTIYF. The CDR3 region has the DNA TGTGCCAGCAGGGGAACAGGCTCTGGAAACACCATATATTTT.

The rearrangement uses TRBV29-1 and TRBJ1-2, with a tentative D call TRBD1 (5 bases). CDR1 and CDR2 (germline): SQVTM, ANQGSEA. The V gene lost 6 bases and the J gene lost 0 bases, with 11 bases spanning the gap. CDR3 length: 13 residues. Here the CDR3 DNA reads TGCAGCGTCTTTGACAGTACTAACTATGGCTACACCTTC. Its protein is CSVFDSTNYGYTF.

The genes are TRBV5-5 and TRBJ2-5; possibly TRBD2 for D (6 bases). This CDR3 contains 13 residues. Looked up from germline, CDR1 is SGHKS and CDR2 is YYEKEE (reference sequence). Trimming shortened V by 4 bases and J by 5 bases, and 12 bases separated the two germline ends. The CDR3 DNA follows: TGTGCCAGCAGCCCCCGCGGGGACGAGACCCAGTACTTC. It is translated as CASSPRGDETQYF.

This clone was recorded once. This chain links TRBV7-9 with TRBJ2-1; D might be TRBD1 (5 bases). Per germline, CDR1 SEHNR and CDR2 FQNEAQ (reference sequence). V dropped 5 bases and J dropped 8 bases, with 13 bases sitting between them. CDR3 length equals 13 residues. Here the CDR3 DNA reads TGTGCCAGCAGCGTTGGGTGGGGCGATGAGCAGTTCTTC. It is translated as CASSVGWGDEQFF.

The chain carries TRBV9 and TRBJ1-1; 11 bases line up with TRBD1. Germline V gene data show CDR1 as SGDLS and CDR2 as YYNGEE. V dropped 4 bases and J dropped 5; count of bases not matched to a gene: 10. The length of the CDR3 is 16 residues. CDR3 region: CASSPRDRGVRTEAFF. DNA of the CDR3: TGTGCCAGCAGCCCCCGGGACAGGGGGGTTCGGACTGAAGCTTTCTTT.

The chain employs TRBV2 and TRBJ2-2; D not certain. Trimming shortened V by 4 bases and J by 1 base, and 10 bases separated the two germline ends. CDR1 SNHLY and CDR2 FYNNEI come from the germline V gene. This CDR3 has 15 residues. The CDR3 protein is CASSVVRLNTGELFF. Here the CDR3 DNA reads TGTGCCAGCAGTGTGGTCAGGCTGAACACCGGGGAGCTGTTTTTT.

The chain combines TRBV7-9 with TRBJ1-4; D possibly corresponds to TRBD1 (5 bases). This CDR3 spans 16 amino acids. Germline V gene data show CDR1 as SEHNR and CDR2 as FQNEAQ (reference sequence). Trimming cost V 0 bases and J 5 bases, with 13 bases left between them. In DNA form, the CDR3 reads TGTGCCAGCAGCTTAGCCAGGCAGGGAATGAATGAAAAACTGTTTTTT. Translation gives CASSLARQGMNEKLFF.

The chain employs TRBV6-2 or TRBV6-3 and TRBJ2-1; 14 nucleotides line up with TRBD2. This CDR3 is 16 amino acids long. Germline V gene sequence: CDR1 MNHEY, CDR2 SVGEGT. With V trimmed by 4 bases and J by 13 bases, 12 bases remained unmatched. The chain's CDR3 is CASSSLTSGRGWGQFF. The CDR3 DNA is TGTGCCAGCAGTTCCCTGACTAGCGGGAGGGGATGGGGACAGTTCTTC.

The chain recombines TRBV5-4 with TRBJ1-2; 9 bases line up with TRBD1. The ends lost 4 bases at V and 4 bases at J; junction bases unmatched: 11. Germline assignment: CDR1 SGHNT and CDR2 YYREEE (reference sequence). The CDR3 extends over 16 amino acids. The CDR3 sequence: CASSPAGQGIGYGYTF. CDR3 bases: TGTGCCAGCAGCCCAGCGGGACAGGGAATTGGCTATGGCTACACCTTC. The variable domain in full, with the rest retrieved from reference TRBV5-4 and TRBJ1-2, is ETGVTQSPTHLIKTRGQQVTLRCSSQSGHNTVSWYQQALGQGPQFIFQYYREEENGRGNFPPRFSGLQFPNYSSELNVNALELDDSALYLCASSPAGQGIGYGYTFGSGTRLTVV.

V is TRBV7-2 and J is TRBJ1-2; D gene ambiguous. The CDR3 runs to 13 residues. CDR1 is SGHTA, CDR2 FQGNSA, per germline. V was cut by 1 base and J by 2 bases, with 5 bases left in between. In DNA form, the CDR3 reads TGTGCCAGCAGCTTAGAACGGAACTATGGCTACACCTTC. Translating it yields CASSLERNYGYTF.

This rearrangement joins TRBV19 to TRBJ2-3, with no clear D. V lost 3 bases and J lost 0, with 10 bases in between. The CDR3 runs to 15 residues. Looked up from germline, CDR1 is LNHDA and CDR2 is SQIVND (reference sequence). DNA of the CDR3: TGTGCCAGTAGTATGCAGGCAAGTAGCACAGATACGCAGTATTTT. Residues: CASSMQASSTDTQYF.

V gene TRBV4-1 combines with J gene TRBJ1-6; 7 nucleotides align to TRBD1. CDR1 and CDR2 from the germline V gene are MGHRA and YSYEKL. V was clipped by 0 bases and J by 13 bases; unmatched bases: 3. This CDR3 has 13 amino acids. CDR3 coding DNA: TGCGCCAGCAGCCAAGAGTGGGACAGTCCCCTCCACTTT. It encodes CASSQEWDSPLHF.